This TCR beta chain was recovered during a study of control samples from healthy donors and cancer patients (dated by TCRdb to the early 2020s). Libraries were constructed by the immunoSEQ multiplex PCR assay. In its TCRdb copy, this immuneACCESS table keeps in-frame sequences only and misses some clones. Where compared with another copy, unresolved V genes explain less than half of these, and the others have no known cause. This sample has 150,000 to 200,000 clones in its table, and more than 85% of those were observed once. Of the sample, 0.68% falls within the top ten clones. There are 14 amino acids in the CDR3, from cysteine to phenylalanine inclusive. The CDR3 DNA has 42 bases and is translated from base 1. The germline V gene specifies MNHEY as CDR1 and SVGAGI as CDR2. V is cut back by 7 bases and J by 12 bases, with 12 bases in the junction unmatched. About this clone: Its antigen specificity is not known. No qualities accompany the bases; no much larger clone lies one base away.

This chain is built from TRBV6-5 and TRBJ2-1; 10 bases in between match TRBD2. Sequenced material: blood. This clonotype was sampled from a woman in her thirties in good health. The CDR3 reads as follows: CASKDYVAGGGQFF. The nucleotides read TGTGCCAGCAAGGATTACGTAGCGGGAGGTGGGCAGTTCTTC.